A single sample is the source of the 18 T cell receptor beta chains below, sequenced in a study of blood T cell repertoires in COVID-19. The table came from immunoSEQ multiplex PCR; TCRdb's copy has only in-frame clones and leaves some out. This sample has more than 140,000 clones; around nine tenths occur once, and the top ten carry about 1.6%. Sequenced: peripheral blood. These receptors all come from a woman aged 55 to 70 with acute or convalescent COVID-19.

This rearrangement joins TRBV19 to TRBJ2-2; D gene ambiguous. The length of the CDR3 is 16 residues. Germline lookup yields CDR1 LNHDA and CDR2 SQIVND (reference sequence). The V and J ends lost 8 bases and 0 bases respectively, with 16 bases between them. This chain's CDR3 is CASQFPSTSNTGELFF. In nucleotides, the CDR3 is TGTGCCAGTCAGTTTCCTTCCACATCGAACACCGGGGAGCTGTTTTTT.

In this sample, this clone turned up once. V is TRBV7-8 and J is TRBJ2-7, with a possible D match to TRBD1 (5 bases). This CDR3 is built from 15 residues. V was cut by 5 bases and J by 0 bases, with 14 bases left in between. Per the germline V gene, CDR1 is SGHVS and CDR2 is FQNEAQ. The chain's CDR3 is CASSLRVSNSYEQYF. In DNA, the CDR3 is TGTGCCAGCAGCCTCAGGGTCAGCAACTCCTACGAGCAGTACTTC.

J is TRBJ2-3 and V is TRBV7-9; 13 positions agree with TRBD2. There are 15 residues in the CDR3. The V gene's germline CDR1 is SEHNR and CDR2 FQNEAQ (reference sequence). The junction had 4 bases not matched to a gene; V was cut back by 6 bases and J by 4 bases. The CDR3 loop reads CASSSLAGGADTQYF. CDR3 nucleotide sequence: TGTGCCAGCAGTTCACTAGCGGGGGGGGCAGATACGCAGTATTTT.

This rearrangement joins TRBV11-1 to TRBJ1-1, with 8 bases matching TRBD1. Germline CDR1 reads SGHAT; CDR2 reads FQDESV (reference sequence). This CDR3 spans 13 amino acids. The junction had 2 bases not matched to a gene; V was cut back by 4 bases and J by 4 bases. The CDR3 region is CASSSQGVTEAFF. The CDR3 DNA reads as TGTGCCAGCAGCTCACAGGGGGTCACTGAAGCTTTCTTT. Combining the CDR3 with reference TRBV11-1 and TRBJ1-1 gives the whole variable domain EAEVAQSPRYKITEKSQAVAFWCDPISGHATLYWYRQILGQGPELLVQFQDESVVDDSQLPKDRFSAERLKGVDSTLKIQPAELGDSAMYLCASSSQGVTEAFFGQGTRLTVV.

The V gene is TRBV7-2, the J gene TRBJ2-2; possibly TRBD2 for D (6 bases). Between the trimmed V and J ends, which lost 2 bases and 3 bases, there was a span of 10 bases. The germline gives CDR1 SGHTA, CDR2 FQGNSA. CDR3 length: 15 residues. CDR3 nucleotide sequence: TGTGCCAGCAGCTTACTTGGAGGGGACACCGGGGAGCTGTTTTTT. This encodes CASSLLGGDTGELFF. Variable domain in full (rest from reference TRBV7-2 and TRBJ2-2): GAGVSQSPSNKVTEKGKDVELRCDPISGHTALYWYRQSLGQGLEFLIYFQGNSAPDKSGLPSDRFSAERTGGSVSTLTIQRTQQEDSAVYLCASSLLGGDTGELFFGEGSRLTVL.

Here the CDR3 DNA reads TGTGCCAGCAGCCCAAATGGGGGGTTCCCCTACAATGAGCAGTTCTTC. Protein sequence: CASSPNGGFPYNEQFF. The rearrangement links TRBV7-9 to TRBJ2-1; possible D gene TRBD2, 6 bases. Between the trimmed V and J ends, which lost 5 bases and 2 bases, there was a span of 16 bases. CDR1 SEHNR and CDR2 FQNEAQ come from the germline V gene (reference sequence). CDR3 size: 16 residues.

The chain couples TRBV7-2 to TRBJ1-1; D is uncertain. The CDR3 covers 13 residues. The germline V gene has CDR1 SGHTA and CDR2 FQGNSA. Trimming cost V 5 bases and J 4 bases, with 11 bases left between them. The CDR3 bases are TGTGCCAGCAGCCCTATATCGATCACTGAAGCTTTCTTT. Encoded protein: CASSPISITEAFF.

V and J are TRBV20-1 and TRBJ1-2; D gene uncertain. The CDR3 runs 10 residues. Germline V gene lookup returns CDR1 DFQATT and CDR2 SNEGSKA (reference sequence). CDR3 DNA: TGCAGACTAGAGAGTTGGGGCTACACCTTC. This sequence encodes CRLESWGYTF.

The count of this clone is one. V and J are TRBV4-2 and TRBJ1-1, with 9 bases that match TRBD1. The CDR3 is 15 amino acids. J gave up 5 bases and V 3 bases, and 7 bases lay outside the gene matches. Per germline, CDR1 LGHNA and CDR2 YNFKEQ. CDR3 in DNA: TGTGCCAGCAGCCATACCGGGACAGGGAGGACTGAAGCTTTCTTT. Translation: CASSHTGTGRTEAFF.

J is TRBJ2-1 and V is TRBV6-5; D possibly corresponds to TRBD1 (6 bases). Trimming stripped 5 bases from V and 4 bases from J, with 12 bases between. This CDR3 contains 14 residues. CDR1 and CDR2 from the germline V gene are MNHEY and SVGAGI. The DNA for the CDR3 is TGTGCCAGCAGTAGAAGGGGGATTTACAATGAGCAGTTCTTC. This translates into CASSRRGIYNEQFF.

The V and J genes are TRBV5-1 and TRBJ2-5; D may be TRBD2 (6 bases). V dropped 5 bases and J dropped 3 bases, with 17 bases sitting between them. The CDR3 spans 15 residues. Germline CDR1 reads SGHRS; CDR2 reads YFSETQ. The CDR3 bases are TGCGCCAGCAGTCGGGACTCCCCAGAAAAAGAGACCCAGTACTTC. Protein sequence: CASSRDSPEKETQYF.

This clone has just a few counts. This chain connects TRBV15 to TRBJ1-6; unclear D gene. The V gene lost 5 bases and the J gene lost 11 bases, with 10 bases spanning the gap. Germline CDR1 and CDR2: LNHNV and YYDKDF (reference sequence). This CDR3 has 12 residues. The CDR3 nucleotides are TGTGCCACCAGCGGAGCCCTTACACCCCTCCACTTT. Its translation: CATSGALTPLHF. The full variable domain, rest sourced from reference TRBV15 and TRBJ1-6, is DAMVIQNPRYQVTQFGKPVTLSCSQTLNHNVMYWYQQKSSQAPKLLFHYYDKDFNNEADTPDNFQSRRPNTSFCFLDIRSPGLGDTAMYLCATSGALTPLHFGNGTRLTVT.

The CDR3 coding sequence is TGTGCCAGCAGCTCGACAGGGGATCAGCCCCAGCATTTT. This gives the protein CASSSTGDQPQHF. V is TRBV5-8 and J is TRBJ1-5, with 8 bases fitting TRBD1. Germline V gene lookup returns CDR1 SGHTS and CDR2 YDEGEE. V trimming: 3 bases; J trimming: 5 bases; junction bases outside the gene matches: 1. This CDR3 comprises 13 residues.

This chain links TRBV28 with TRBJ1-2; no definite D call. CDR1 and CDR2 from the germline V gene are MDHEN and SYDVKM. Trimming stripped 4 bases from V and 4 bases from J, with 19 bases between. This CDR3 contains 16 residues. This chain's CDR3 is CASSSSSIRVRYGYTF. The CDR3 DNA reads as TGTGCCAGCAGTTCCTCCAGTATTCGGGTGCGCTATGGCTACACCTTC.

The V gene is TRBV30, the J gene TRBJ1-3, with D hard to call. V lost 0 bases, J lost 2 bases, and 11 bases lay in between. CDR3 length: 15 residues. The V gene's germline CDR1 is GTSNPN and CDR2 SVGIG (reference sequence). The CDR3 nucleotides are TGTGCCTGGAGTGTACCAGTGGAGACTGGAAACACCATATATTTT. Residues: CAWSVPVETGNTIYF. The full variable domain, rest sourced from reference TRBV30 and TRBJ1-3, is SQTIHQWPATLVQPVGSPLSLECTVEGTSNPNLYWYRQAAGRGLQLLFYSVGIGQISSEVPQNLSASRPQDRQFILSSKKLLLSDSGFYLCAWSVPVETGNTIYFGEGSWLTVV.

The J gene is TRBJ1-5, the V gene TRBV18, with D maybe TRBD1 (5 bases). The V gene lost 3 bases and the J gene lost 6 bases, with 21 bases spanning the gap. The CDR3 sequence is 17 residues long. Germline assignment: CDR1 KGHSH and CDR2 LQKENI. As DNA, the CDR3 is TGTGCCAGCTCACCGACCCCCTTGGGGGGAGAGGGTCAGCCCCAGCATTTT. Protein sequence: CASSPTPLGGEGQPQHF.

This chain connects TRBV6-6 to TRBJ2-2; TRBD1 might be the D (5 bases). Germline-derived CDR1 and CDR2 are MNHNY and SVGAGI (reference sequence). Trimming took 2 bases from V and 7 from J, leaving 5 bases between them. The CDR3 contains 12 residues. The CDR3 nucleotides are TGTGCCAGCAGTTACACAGGCGGGGAGCTGTTTTTT. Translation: CASSYTGGELFF.

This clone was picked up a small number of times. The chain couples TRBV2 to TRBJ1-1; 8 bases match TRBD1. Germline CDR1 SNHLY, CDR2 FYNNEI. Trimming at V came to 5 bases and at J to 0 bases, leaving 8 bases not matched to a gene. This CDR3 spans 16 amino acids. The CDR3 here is CASSFPPTGVNTEAFF. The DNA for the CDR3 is TGTGCCAGCAGTTTCCCCCCGACAGGGGTGAACACTGAAGCTTTCTTT. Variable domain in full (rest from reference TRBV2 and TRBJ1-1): EPEVTQTPSHQVTQMGQEVILRCVPISNHLYFYWYRQILGQKVEFLVSFYNNEISEKSEIFDDQFSVERPDGSNFTLKIRSTKLEDSAMYFCASSFPPTGVNTEAFFGQGTRLTVV.